This T cell receptor (beta chain) emerged from a study of shared clonotypes between healthy human individuals. Study at large: The study used three CD4 naive, three CD4 memory, two CD8 naive and one CD8 memory plate per donor.

Study results and caveats: An effect of sequencing depth on clonotype sharing among donors was expected. Non-shared clonotypes had lower generation probabilities than clonotypes shared by all four sorted-subset donors.

From CD4+ cells came CD45RA+ naive and CD45RA-negative memory subsets. Generated by immunoSEQ multiplex PCR, the TCRdb table keeps only in-frame clones and is missing some. The sample holds over 1.5 million clones; approximately 98% are singletons and the top ten take approximately 0.45%. This clone has just one count. Its target is not known. This CDR3 is 14 amino acids long. The V gene's germline CDR1 is LNHNV and CDR2 YYDKDF (reference sequence). V was trimmed by 0 bases and J by 3 bases, leaving 9 bases between them. The chain combines TRBV15 with TRBJ2-7; D is unclear. The sample comprised naive CD4+ T cells sorted from blood. Subset: CD45RA+ positively selected. The receptor's source is a man aged 25 to 40 in good health. As DNA, the CDR3 is TGTGCCACCAGCAGAGATCCTGGCATCTACGAGCAGTACTTC. Amino acids: CATSRDPGIYEQYF.